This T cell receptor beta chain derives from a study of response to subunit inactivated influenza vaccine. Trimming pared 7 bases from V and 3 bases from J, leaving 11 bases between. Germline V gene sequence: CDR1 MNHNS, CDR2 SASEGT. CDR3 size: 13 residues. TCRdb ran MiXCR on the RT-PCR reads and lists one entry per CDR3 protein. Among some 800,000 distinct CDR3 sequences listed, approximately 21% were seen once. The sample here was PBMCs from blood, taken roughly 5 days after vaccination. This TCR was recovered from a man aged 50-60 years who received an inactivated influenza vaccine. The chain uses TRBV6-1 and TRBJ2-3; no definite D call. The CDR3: CASNPTGTDTQYF. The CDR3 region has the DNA TGTGCCAGCAATCCGACCGGGACAGATACGCAGTATTTT.